The sequence of this T cell receptor beta chain was determined in a study of OX40 agonist ivuxolimab in advanced cancers. Study-level background: From 23 to 79 years was the age range, with a mean of 60 years, and over 70% were male.

The V end was cut by 6 bases, the J end by 8 bases, with 17 bases between. CDR3 size: 13 residues. Germline CDR1 is SQVTM and CDR2 is ANQGSEA. Generated by immunoSEQ multiplex PCR, the TCRdb table keeps only in-frame clones and is missing some. The sample records tens of thousands of clones, about nine tenths being singletons. The V gene is TRBV29-1, the J gene TRBJ2-1; maybe TRBD1 (6 bases). The material was CD4+ or CD8+ T cells sorted from blood, obtained in a trial of the OX40 agonist ivuxolimab. The receptor was isolated from an adult with an advanced solid tumor such as melanoma, head and neck, liver or kidney cancer. CDR3 protein: CSVWGGRTDEQFF. CDR3 DNA sequence: TGCAGCGTCTGGGGCGGTAGGACAGATGAGCAGTTCTTC.